Here is one T cell receptor beta chain with its context. This specimen belongs to a study of T cells after yellow fever vaccination. The CDR3 runs 13 residues. Trimming pared 1 base from V and 7 bases from J, leaving 8 bases between. Germline assignment: CDR1 SGHTA and CDR2 FQGNSA. TCRdb called the 5' RACE reads again in MiXCR, with one record for every CDR3 protein. This table holds a few hundred thousand distinct CDR3 sequences, approximately 4% found once. The chain has TRBV7-2 and TRBJ1-5; D is undetermined. The sample was PBMCs, taken 5 days after the yellow fever booster vaccination. The sequence came from a man aged 18 to 29 who received the YFV17D yellow fever vaccine. The DNA of the CDR3 is TGTGCCAGCAGCTTAGAACAGCGGCAGCCCCAGCATTTT. The encoded protein is CASSLEQRQPQHF. Variable domain in full (rest from reference TRBV7-2 and TRBJ1-5): GAGVSQSPSNKVTEKGKDVELRCDPISGHTALYWYRQSLGQGLEFLIYFQGNSAPDKSGLPSDRFSAERTGGSVSTLTIQRTQQEDSAVYLCASSLEQRQPQHFGDGTRLSIL.